This section outlines one TCR beta chain sequence together with its context. Its antigen is currently unknown. The CDR3 runs to 19 residues. Unmatched junction bases numbered 15, after V lost 3 bases and J lost 5 bases. From germline, CDR1 is MGHRA and CDR2 YSYEKL. These data come from a study of radiotherapy plus CTLA-4 blockade in lung cancer. Lung cancer patients with chemo-refractory metastatic non-small-cell disease were given focal radiation plus CTLA-4 blockade with ipilimumab. Overall study findings and caveats: Blood TCR clones of tumor origin expanded after radiotherapy plus ipilimumab.

Repertoires were generated with immunoSEQ multiplex PCR, while TCRdb's copy carries only in-frame clones and drops some. Of some 49,000 clones listed, around 84% are singletons. This chain uses TRBV4-1 with TRBJ2-3; 12 bases agree with TRBD1. Source: peripheral blood, taken from a patient treated with radiotherapy plus ipilimumab. The receptor comes from a human donor with non-small cell lung cancer whose response to radiotherapy plus ipilimumab could not be evaluated. CDR3 bases: TGCGCCAGCAGCCAGCAAGGCCCGGGGACAGGGGGCGGGAAAGATACGCAGTATTTT. It specifies CASSQQGPGTGGGKDTQYF.